These 28 T cell receptor beta chains were all obtained from the same sample, sequenced in a study of cytomegalovirus exposure and HLA in healthy donors. Primers for the PCR totalled 60 Vbeta and 13 Jbeta. Data came from immunoSEQ multiplex PCR; TCRdb stores just in-frame clones and leaves some out. This table holds 85,000 to 100,000 clones, roughly 80% found once. The sequencing sample was made of PBMCs. Every receptor here comes from a man aged 40-49 years in good health and CMV-seropositive.

The CDR3 nucleotides read TGTGCCAGCAGCTCCTGGACTAGGGCCTACACAGATACGCAGTATTTT. Translation gives CASSSWTRAYTDTQYF. V and J are TRBV21-1 and TRBJ2-3; TRBD2 is the table's D call, not checked against the DNA. TRBV21-1 corresponds to a pseudogene. This CDR3 is 16 amino acids long.

This chain joins TRBV10-2 and TRBJ1-2; tentative D call: TRBD1 (6 bases). Germline CDR1 is WSHSY and CDR2 is SAAADI. Trimming left V 6 bases short and J 2 bases short, with 19 bases between. The CDR3 covers 16 residues. The DNA of the CDR3 is TGCGCCAGCAGCGAAGGTACAGGGCGGGGGAACTATGGCTACACCTTC. Its translation: CASSEGTGRGNYGYTF.

This chain links TRBV6-1 with TRBJ2-7; no definite D call. Per germline, CDR1 MNHNS and CDR2 SASEGT. The V gene lost 5 bases and the J gene lost 1 base, with 6 bases spanning the gap. The CDR3 has 12 residues. The DNA of the CDR3 is TGTGCCAGCAGTTTATTTTCCTACGAGCAGTACTTC. Translating it yields CASSLFSYEQYF.

The chain has TRBV10-3 and TRBJ2-5; 7 bases are a match to TRBD1. The V segment lost 6 bases and the J segment 3 bases; nucleotides outside the gene matches: 7. This CDR3 spans 14 amino acids. The germline gives CDR1 ENHRY, CDR2 SYGVKD. The CDR3 loop reads CAIRSGQSKETQYF. CDR3 in DNA: TGTGCCATCAGGTCGGGACAGAGTAAAGAGACCCAGTACTTC.

This chain uses TRBV11-3 with TRBJ2-5; perhaps TRBD1 as D (7 bases). CDR1 SGHNT and CDR2 YENEEA come from the germline V gene. V lost 5 bases and J 4 bases, leaving 8 bases between the germline ends. The CDR3 spans 12 residues. DNA of the CDR3: TGTGCCAGCAGCCAGGGGGGAGAGACCCAGTACTTC. Translation: CASSQGGETQYF.

The J gene is TRBJ1-5, the V gene TRBV5-1; D is undetermined. The CDR3 is 18 residues long. The V and J ends lost 2 bases and 2 bases respectively, with 20 bases between them. Germline V gene sequence: CDR1 SGHRS, CDR2 YFSETQ. DNA for the CDR3: TGCGCCAGCAGCTTCGAGCCCCTTAACAGTTTCGGCAATCAGCCCCAGCATTTT. This translates into CASSFEPLNSFGNQPQHF.

The chain combines TRBV2 with TRBJ2-2; 7 positions agree with TRBD2. In germline, CDR1 is SNHLY, CDR2 FYNNEI. V was pared by 4 bases and J by 4 bases, with 6 bases of the junction left unmatched. This CDR3 contains 15 residues. This CDR3 reads CASSGGLVITGELFF. CDR3 DNA sequence: TGTGCCAGCAGTGGCGGACTAGTCATCACCGGGGAGCTGTTTTTT.

The gene calls are TRBV5-1 and TRBJ2-3; 10 nucleotides match TRBD1. CDR1 and CDR2 (germline): SGHRS, YFSETQ. Losses at the gene ends were 7 bases for V and 5 bases for J; bases not matched to a gene: 7. The CDR3 is 14 amino acids. The CDR3 DNA reads as TGCGCCAGCTCGGGGACAGGGGCCAAAGATACGCAGTATTTT. It codes for CASSGTGAKDTQYF.

This chain joins TRBV7-9 and TRBJ2-7; 10 positions agree with TRBD1. Per germline, CDR1 SEHNR and CDR2 FQNEAQ (reference sequence). Trimming at V came to 6 bases and at J to 4 bases, leaving 9 bases not matched to a gene. This CDR3 region has 15 residues. The CDR3 reads CASRSRTGQGYEQYF. The CDR3 nucleotides read TGTGCCAGCAGATCAAGGACGGGACAGGGGTACGAGCAGTACTTC.

This chain connects TRBV11-2 to TRBJ1-6; 7 nucleotides match TRBD1. With V trimmed by 5 bases and J by 0 bases, 4 bases remained unmatched. The CDR3 totals 16 residues. The germline V gene encodes CDR1 SGHAT and CDR2 FQNNGV. The CDR3: CASSVGQNSYNSPLHF. The CDR3, as DNA: TGTGCCAGCAGCGTGGGACAGAACTCCTATAATTCACCCCTCCACTTT.

This clone was observed once. J is TRBJ2-1 and V is TRBV11-3; 10 nucleotides agree with TRBD2. The length of the CDR3 is 16 residues. Germline V CDR1 and CDR2: SGHNT, YENEEA. V gave up 6 bases and J gave up 0 bases; unmatched junction bases: 5. The CDR3 DNA sequence: TGTGCCAGCAGTAGCGGGAGGCAAAGCTCCTACAATGAGCAGTTCTTC. Translation gives CASSSGRQSSYNEQFF.

The rearrangement joins TRBV5-6 to TRBJ1-2; D is unresolved. The germline V gene has CDR1 SGHDT and CDR2 YYEEEE. The CDR3 totals 10 residues. Trimming removed 7 bases at V and 4 bases at J, with 5 bases between. The DNA for the CDR3 is TGTGCCAGCTCGGGCTATGGCTACACCTTC. Residues: CASSGYGYTF.

The J gene is TRBJ2-3, the V gene TRBV27; D is uncertain. V lost 1 base and J 1 base, leaving 6 bases between the germline ends. Germline V gene lookup returns CDR1 MNHEY and CDR2 SMNVEV (reference sequence). The CDR3 runs 14 residues. As DNA, the CDR3 is TGTGCCAGCAGTTTATGGAGTGGCACAGATACGCAGTATTTT. Protein sequence: CASSLWSGTDTQYF.

The chain couples TRBV5-4 to TRBJ2-3, with 7 bases identical to TRBD2. CDR1 SGHNT and CDR2 YYREEE come from the germline V gene (reference sequence). V was pared by 3 bases and J by 2 bases, with 6 bases of the junction left unmatched. The length of the CDR3 is 15 residues. The CDR3 DNA follows: TGTGCCAGCAGCTCGCCGGGACTACACACAGATACGCAGTATTTT. Translated, it gives CASSSPGLHTDTQYF.

The chain links TRBV6-5 to TRBJ2-7; 7 bases are shared with TRBD2. Trimming took 5 bases from V and 1 from J; bases not matched to a gene: 5. The germline gives CDR1 MNHEY, CDR2 SVGAGI. This CDR3 is built from 14 residues. CDR3 loop: CASSGPGGSYEQYF. CDR3 nucleotides: TGTGCCAGCAGTGGTCCGGGAGGATCCTACGAGCAGTACTTC.

J is TRBJ1-2 and V is TRBV7-6; 7 nucleotides align to TRBD1. The CDR3 loop spans 15 amino acids. Germline values: CDR1 SGHVS, CDR2 FNYEAQ. V lost 1 base, J lost 4 bases, and 6 bases stayed unmatched. The CDR3 protein is CASSLDGDSFYGYTF. The CDR3 DNA follows: TGTGCCAGCAGCTTAGACGGGGACAGCTTCTATGGCTACACCTTC.

The chain couples TRBV11-2 to TRBJ2-5; 7 bases agree with TRBD1. This CDR3 is built from 13 residues. Germline loops: CDR1 SGHAT, CDR2 FQNNGV. Trimming cost V 0 bases and J 5 bases; bases outside gene matches: 0. CDR3 DNA: TGTGCCAGCAGCTTAGAACAGGGGGAGACCCAGTACTTC. Its protein is CASSLEQGETQYF.

The chain employs TRBV9 and TRBJ2-2; D perhaps matches TRBD1 (6 bases). Germline loops: CDR1 SGDLS, CDR2 YYNGEE. CDR3 length equals 13 residues. Trimming removed 3 bases from V and 5 bases from J, with 8 bases in between. CDR3 protein: CASSAGTTGELFF. The CDR3 nucleotides read TGTGCCAGCAGCGCAGGGACAACCGGGGAGCTGTTTTTT.

V is TRBV7-2 and J is TRBJ2-7; D is uncertain. V shed 5 bases and J shed 0 bases, with 5 bases lying between them. This CDR3 comprises 12 residues. Germline assignment: CDR1 SGHTA and CDR2 FQGNSA. The CDR3 region is CASSPSSYEQYF. DNA for the CDR3: TGTGCCAGCAGCCCCAGCTCCTACGAGCAGTACTTC.

The V and J genes are TRBV6-5 and TRBJ2-2; TRBD2 matches 9 bases. Germline V gene sequence: CDR1 MNHEY, CDR2 SVGAGI. Trimming cost V 5 bases and J 7 bases; bases outside gene matches: 8. The CDR3 is 15 residues long. CDR3 amino acids: CASSGWTSEGGELFF. As DNA, the CDR3 is TGTGCCAGCAGTGGGTGGACTAGCGAGGGCGGGGAGCTGTTTTTT.

The chain employs TRBV19 and TRBJ1-5; 7 bases align to TRBD1. The CDR3 is 15 amino acids. Germline CDR1 is LNHDA and CDR2 is SQIVND (reference sequence). J was trimmed by 0 bases and V by 4 bases; bases with no gene match: 3. The CDR3 reads CASSRQGDSNQPQHF. As DNA, the CDR3 is TGTGCCAGTAGTAGACAGGGTGATAGCAATCAGCCCCAGCATTTT.

The chain has TRBV18 and TRBJ1-5, with D unresolved. Germline CDR1 and CDR2: KGHSH and LQKENI. V was clipped by 3 bases and J by 0 bases, with 3 bases between them. CDR3 size: 13 residues. The CDR3 reads CASSPNSNQPQHF. Written as DNA, the CDR3 is TGTGCCAGCTCACCCAATAGCAATCAGCCCCAGCATTTT.

The J gene is TRBJ2-3, the V gene TRBV2, with 12 bases fitting TRBD2. Germline V lookup: CDR1 SNHLY, CDR2 FYNNEI. V gave up 6 bases and J gave up 0 bases; unmatched junction bases: 4. The CDR3 is made up of 16 amino acids. CDR3 nucleotides: TGTGCCAGCAGGCCCGGGACTAGCGGGAGCACAGATACGCAGTATTTT. Protein product: CASRPGTSGSTDTQYF.

The chain uses TRBV28 and TRBJ2-3; TRBD1 aligns across 12 bases. With V trimmed by 5 bases and J by 5 bases, 8 bases remained unmatched. From germline, CDR1 is MDHEN and CDR2 SYDVKM. The CDR3 contains 16 residues. Here the CDR3 reads CASSPPGQGAVDTQYF. CDR3 DNA: TGTGCCAGCAGTCCCCCGGGACAGGGGGCGGTAGATACGCAGTATTTT.

With respect to this clone: The junction departs from the called germline gene at one end, perhaps through a read error. J is TRBJ2-2 and V is TRBV7-7; 8 bases are a match to TRBD2. CDR3 length: 16 residues. Germline lookup yields CDR1 SSHAT and CDR2 FNYEAQ (reference sequence). The CDR3 DNA is TGTGCTAGCAGCTTAGTCTCCGGGGGGGCCGGCGGGGAGCTGTTTTTT. Translated, it gives CASSLVSGGAGGELFF.

The chain has TRBV6-1 and TRBJ2-3; 7 bases align to TRBD2. Trimming at V came to 6 bases and at J to 2 bases, leaving 5 bases not matched to a gene. The CDR3 length is 14 residues. Germline V CDR1 and CDR2: MNHNS, SASEGT. The CDR3 DNA follows: TGTGCCAGCAGGGTGGGACTAATCACAGATACGCAGTATTTT. Translating gives CASRVGLITDTQYF.

The genes are TRBV7-9 and TRBJ2-1, with TRBD1 matching 10 bases. Per the germline V gene, CDR1 is SEHNR and CDR2 is FQNEAQ (reference sequence). With 7 bases clipped from V and 6 bases from J, the junction kept 9 bases outside the gene matches. The CDR3 is made up of 15 amino acids. The CDR3 DNA reads as TGTGCCAGCACTACCGGGACAGGGGTAACCAATGAGCAGTTCTTC. Translated, it gives CASTTGTGVTNEQFF.

The V and J genes are TRBV9 and TRBJ2-3, with 8 nucleotides matching TRBD2. Losses at the gene ends were 3 bases for V and 5 bases for J; bases not matched to a gene: 8. CDR3 length: 15 amino acids. Germline V gene sequence: CDR1 SGDLS, CDR2 YYNGEE. CDR3 sequence reads: CASSALGGAGDTQYF. In nucleotides, the CDR3 is TGTGCCAGCAGCGCCCTCGGGGGGGCCGGAGATACGCAGTATTTT.